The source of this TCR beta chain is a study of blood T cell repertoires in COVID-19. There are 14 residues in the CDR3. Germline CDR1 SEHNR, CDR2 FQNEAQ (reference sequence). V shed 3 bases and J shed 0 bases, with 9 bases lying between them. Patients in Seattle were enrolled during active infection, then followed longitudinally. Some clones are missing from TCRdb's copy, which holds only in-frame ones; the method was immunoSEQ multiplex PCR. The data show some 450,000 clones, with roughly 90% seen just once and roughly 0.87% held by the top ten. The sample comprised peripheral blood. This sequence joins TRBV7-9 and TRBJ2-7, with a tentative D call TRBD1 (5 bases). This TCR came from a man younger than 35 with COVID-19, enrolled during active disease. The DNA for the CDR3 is TGTGCCAGCAGCTTTAGTACAGGCTCCTACGAGCAGTACTTC. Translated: CASSFSTGSYEQYF.